This T cell receptor (beta chain) was obtained from a study of T cell responses to AZD1222 COVID-19 vaccine. Profiled with immunoSEQ multiplex PCR; TCRdb holds only in-frame clones, not every one. The sample has approximately 100,000 clones; approximately 88% are singletons. This CDR3 spans 14 amino acids. Losses at the gene ends were 4 bases for V and 2 bases for J; bases not matched to a gene: 5. The germline gives CDR1 SGHAT, CDR2 FQNNGV. This chain links TRBV11-2 with TRBJ2-7; TRBD1 agrees at 7 bases. The clonotype originates from an adult in good health. Sequenced material: peripheral blood, taken on day 0 of AZD1222 vaccination. Here the CDR3 DNA reads TGTGCCAGCAGCTCGACAGGGAATACCTACGAGCAGTACTTC. It codes for CASSSTGNTYEQYF.